These 4 T cell receptor beta chains came from one sample sequenced in a study of blood T cell repertoires in COVID-19. Clones were read by immunoSEQ multiplex PCR, and TCRdb kept only the in-frame ones, dropping some. The profile shows 90,000 or so clones, over 70% of them singletons. Material: peripheral blood. These receptors were obtained from a man aged 80 or over with active or convalescent COVID-19.

The V gene is TRBV5-1, the J gene TRBJ1-5; D possibly corresponds to TRBD1 (5 bases). V lost 3 bases, J lost 5 bases, and 12 bases lay in between. Looked up from germline, CDR1 is SGHRS and CDR2 is YFSETQ. The CDR3 has 14 residues. DNA of the CDR3: TGCGCCAGCAGCTCTCAGGGCCCCGATCAGCCCCAGCATTTT. It specifies CASSSQGPDQPQHF.

With respect to this clone: Other DNA sequences in this specimen translate into the identical CDR3. The J gene is TRBJ1-2, the V gene TRBV25-1; possibly TRBD1 for D (5 bases). The ends were cut back, 5 bases at V and 7 bases at J, with 14 bases in the middle. The CDR3 length is 13 residues. Germline loops: CDR1 MGHDK, CDR2 SYGVNS. CDR3 nucleotides: TGTGCCAGCAGTCCCCGGGGGGGGTCTGGCTACACCTTC. Translated: CASSPRGGSGYTF.

This rearrangement joins TRBV5-1 to TRBJ2-7; D gene unclear. This CDR3 spans 16 amino acids. Trimming shortened V by 0 bases and J by 0 bases, and 13 bases separated the two germline ends. CDR1 SGHRS and CDR2 YFSETQ come from the germline V gene. In DNA form, the CDR3 reads TGCGCCAGCAGCTTGGACGCAGAACAAAGCTCCTACGAGCAGTACTTC. Encoded protein: CASSLDAEQSSYEQYF.

This rearrangement joins TRBV5-1 to TRBJ1-1; D gene ambiguous. From germline, CDR1 is SGHRS and CDR2 YFSETQ. V shed 5 bases and J shed 5 bases, with 13 bases lying between them. The CDR3 runs 13 residues. The CDR3 DNA follows: TGCGCCAGCAGTATGAGGGTCCGTACTGAAGCTTTCTTT. Translated, it gives CASSMRVRTEAFF.